Listed below are T cell receptor beta chains from one sample, sequenced in a study of response to subunit inactivated influenza vaccine. TCRdb analysed the RT-PCR reads with MiXCR anew, one entry per CDR3 protein. In the table there are about 700,000 distinct CDR3 sequences, about 15% of which are singletons. This specimen consisted of PBMCs from blood, obtained 14 days before vaccination. Source of these receptors: a man aged 50 to 59 who received an inactivated influenza vaccine. Both conserved end residues are part of each CDR3. The D gene is left open where the match is weak. The size field is filled for only some rows; it gives once, few, many or a size class.

V	size	J	D	CDR3	DNA
TRBV4-2	once	TRBJ1-4	NA	CASSPRTGKNEKLFF	TGTGCCAGCAGCCCGCGGACCGGGAAGAATGAAAAACTGTTTTTT
TRBV7-2	NA	TRBJ2-6	NA	CASSLSSGAGANVLTF	TGTGCCAGCAGCTTAAGCTCAGGGGCTGGGGCCAACGTCCTGACTTTC
TRBV6-5	many	TRBJ1-5	NA	CASSYSSLIRSNQPQHF	TGTGCCAGCAGTTACTCATCGCTTATACGTAGCAATCAGCCCCAGCATTTT
TRBV4-3	many	TRBJ2-1	TRBD2	CASSRDRLAGGLQFF	TGCGCCAGCAGCCGAGATCGACTAGCGGGGGGGCTTCAGTTCTTC
TRBV29-1	few	TRBJ2-7	TRBD1	CSVEGTGGGGEQYF	TGCAGCGTTGAAGGTACAGGGGGCGGCGGCGAGCAGTACTTC
TRBV28	few	TRBJ2-7	TRBD2	CASSRTSGNLYEQYF	TGTGCCAGCAGCCGCACTAGCGGGAATCTCTACGAGCAGTACTTC
TRBV7-2	few	TRBJ1-3	NA	CASSSSGTSGNTIYF	TGTGCCAGCAGCTCTAGTGGGACATCTGGAAACACCATATATTTT
TRBV3-1	few	TRBJ1-6	NA	CASSPTPTGFSPLHF	TGTGCCAGCAGCCCGACCCCGACGGGTTTTTCACCCCTCCACTTT
TRBV6-4	NA	TRBJ1-1	NA	CASKRTEAFF	TGTGCCAGCAAGAGGACTGAAGCTTTCTTT
TRBV2	NA	TRBJ2-7	NA	CASSYPSASSYEQYF	TGTGCCAGCAGTTACCCTAGCGCGAGCTCCTACGAGCAGTACTTC
TRBV12-3/TRBV12-4	many	TRBJ2-3	NA	CASSLSPSGAGDTQYF	TGTGCCAGCAGTTTATCCCCTTCGGGAGCCGGAGATACGCAGTATTTT
TRBV4-3	few	TRBJ2-1	NA	CASSQEPGRRAHNEQFF	TGCGCCAGCAGCCAAGAACCGGGACGGCGGGCCCACAATGAGCAGTTCTTC
TRBV4-3	few	TRBJ1-4	NA	CASSPGDRATNEKLFF	TGCGCCAGCAGCCCCGGGGACCGAGCAACTAATGAAAAACTGTTTTTT
TRBV5-1	many	TRBJ2-7	NA	CASSLAGTLYEQYF	TGCGCCAGCAGCTTGGCCGGGACTCTATACGAGCAGTACTTC
TRBV24-1	many	TRBJ2-3	TRBD2	CATSAKLAGSTDTQYF	TGTGCCACCAGTGCAAAACTAGCGGGCTCCACAGATACGCAGTATTTT
TRBV9	NA	TRBJ2-1	NA	CASSASPSTYNEQFF	TGTGCCAGCAGCGCATCTCCTAGCACCTACAATGAGCAGTTCTTC
TRBV30	few	TRBJ1-4	NA	CAWSVPGYRIAERNEKLFF	TGTGCCTGGAGTGTACCGGGTTACAGGATAGCGGAGCGTAATGAAAAACTGTTTTTT
TRBV21-1	few	TRBJ2-7	NA	CASRVNLPSPREQYF	TGTGCCAGCCGAGTTAATTTGCCTAGCCCGCGCGAGCAGTACTTC
TRBV5-1	many	TRBJ2-1	NA	CASSFNNEQFF	TGCGCCAGCAGCTTCAACAATGAGCAGTTCTTC
TRBV29-1	few	TRBJ1-4	TRBD1	CSATGDTATNEKLFF	TGCAGCGCGACAGGGGACACTGCAACTAATGAAAAACTGTTTTTT
TRBV20-1	NA	TRBJ2-3	NA	CSAGPNLGGAGGQRDTQYF	TGCAGTGCTGGCCCGAACCTTGGGGGGGCCGGGGGTCAAAGAGATACGCAGTATTTT
TRBV25-1	NA	TRBJ2-7	TRBD1	CASRNRGTGEQYF	TGTGCCAGCAGAAACAGGGGGACAGGCGAGCAGTACTTC
TRBV7-6	NA	TRBJ2-3	TRBD1	CASSPQGGDRARTDTQYF	TGTGCCAGCAGCCCACAGGGTGGGGACAGGGCCCGCACAGATACGCAGTATTTT
TRBV9	few	TRBJ2-1	NA	CASSVEVGYQFF	TGTGCCAGCAGCGTAGAGGTCGGCTACCAGTTCTTC
TRBV4-1	few	TRBJ1-2	NA	CASSQDVGFSGYGYTF	TGCGCCAGCAGCCAAGACGTAGGGTTTTCGGGCTATGGCTACACCTTC
TRBV20-1	once	TRBJ2-7	NA	CSASERAPHEQYF	TGCAGTGCTAGCGAACGCGCTCCCCACGAGCAGTACTTC
TRBV3-1	NA	TRBJ2-1	TRBD2	CASSRTSGNYPNEQFF	TGTGCCAGCAGCCGGACTAGCGGGAACTACCCCAATGAGCAGTTCTTC
TRBV12-3/TRBV12-4	NA	TRBJ1-2	NA	CASSLVQGLDYGYTF	TGTGCCAGCAGTTTGGTCCAGGGGTTGGACTATGGCTACACCTTC
TRBV24-1	few	TRBJ2-1	NA	CATSDPGDNEQFF	TGTGCCACCAGTGATCCCGGGGACAATGAGCAGTTCTTC
TRBV9	few	TRBJ2-3	TRBD2	CASSVEGREGLSTDTQYF	TGTGCCAGCAGCGTAGAGGGGCGGGAGGGCCTCTCCACAGATACGCAGTATTTT